The clone carrying this T cell receptor beta chain showed up just a few times. The antigen is not known. Healthy donors of bone marrow made up the group. The data stem from a study of cytomegalovirus exposure and HLA in healthy donors. The study's findings and limits: In vitro confirmation showed three CMV-associated chains to be CMV antigen specific. The study put under 200 TCR beta chains on its list as cytomegalovirus-associated.

PCR employed 60 Vbeta and 13 Jbeta primers. The data were produced by immunoSEQ multiplex PCR, yet TCRdb's version contains in-frame clones alone and is incomplete. The sample records some 150,000 clones, about two thirds being singletons. Per the germline V gene, CDR1 is SNHLY and CDR2 is FYNNEI. This CDR3 contains 15 residues. V gave up 5 bases and J gave up 2 bases; unmatched junction bases: 6. The TCR sequence derives from a young woman in good health and CMV-seronegative. Source material: PBMCs. This rearrangement joins TRBV2 to TRBJ1-2, with TRBD1 matching over 9 bases. CDR3 loop: CASSRDRARNYGYTF. Written as DNA, the CDR3 is TGTGCCAGCAGTCGGGACAGGGCAAGAAACTATGGCTACACCTTC. Supplemented by reference TRBV2 and TRBJ1-2, the full variable domain reads EPEVTQTPSHQVTQMGQEVILRCVPISNHLYFYWYRQILGQKVEFLVSFYNNEISEKSEIFDDQFSVERPDGSNFTLKIRSTKLEDSAMYFCASSRDRARNYGYTFGSGTRLTVV.